The clone carrying this TCR beta chain was seen a few times. V was cut by 3 bases and J by 1 base, with 8 bases left in between. There are 14 residues in the CDR3. Beta-chain TCR CDR3 regions were amplified from RNA transcripts. First-round RT-PCR with HTBI primers preceded a second-round multiplex PCR. TCRdb processed the multiplex PCR reads anew with MiXCR; each CDR3 protein has one entry. The table shows about 1.1 million distinct CDR3 sequences, with approximately 35% occurring only once. These data come from a study of Graves' ophthalmopathy and Graves' hyperthyroidism. New diagnoses, under 2 months' duration, and ages 18 to 65 characterized the hyperthyroidism patients.

The sequence was collected from an adult man with Graves' hyperthyroidism. Sequenced material: peripheral blood or thyroid tissue (not recorded which). The V call is TRBV12-3 or TRBV12-4, the J call TRBJ2-3; D unresolved. The CDR3 loop reads CASSFRFRTDTQYF. CDR3 nucleotides: TGTGCCAGCAGTTTTCGATTTCGCACAGATACGCAGTATTTT.